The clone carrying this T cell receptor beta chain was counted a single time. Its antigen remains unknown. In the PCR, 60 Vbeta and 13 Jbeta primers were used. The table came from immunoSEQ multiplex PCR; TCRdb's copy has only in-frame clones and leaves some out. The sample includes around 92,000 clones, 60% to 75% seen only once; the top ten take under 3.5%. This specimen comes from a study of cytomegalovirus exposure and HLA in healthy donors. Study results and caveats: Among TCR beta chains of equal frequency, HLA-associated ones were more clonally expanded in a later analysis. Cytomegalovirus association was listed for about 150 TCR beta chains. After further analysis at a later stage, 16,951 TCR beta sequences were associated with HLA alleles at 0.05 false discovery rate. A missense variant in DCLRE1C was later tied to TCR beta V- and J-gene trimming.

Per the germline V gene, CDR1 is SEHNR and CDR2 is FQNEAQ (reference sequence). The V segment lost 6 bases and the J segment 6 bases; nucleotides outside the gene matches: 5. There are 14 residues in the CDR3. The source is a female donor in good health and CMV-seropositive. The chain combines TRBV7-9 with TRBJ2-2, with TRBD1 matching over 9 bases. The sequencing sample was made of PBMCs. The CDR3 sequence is CASRRQGGAGELFF. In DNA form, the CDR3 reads TGTGCCAGCAGAAGACAGGGGGGAGCCGGGGAGCTGTTTTTT.